This T cell receptor beta chain was sequenced during a study of blood T cell repertoires in COVID-19. Germline CDR1 reads MGHDK; CDR2 reads SYGVNS. This CDR3 spans 14 amino acids. With 1 base removed from V and 7 bases from J, the gap between germline ends came to 13 bases. Clones were sequenced by immunoSEQ multiplex PCR, and TCRdb holds only the in-frame ones, with some missing. The repertoire holds about 140,000 clones, with around nine tenths as singletons. The TCR was taken from a man aged 50 to 60 with active or convalescent COVID-19. Sequences were obtained from peripheral blood. This rearrangement joins TRBV25-1 to TRBJ1-2, with D perhaps TRBD1 (5 bases). This CDR3 reads CASSEFAREAGYTF. CDR3 DNA sequence: TGTGCCAGCAGTGAATTTGCCAGGGAAGCTGGCTACACCTTC.